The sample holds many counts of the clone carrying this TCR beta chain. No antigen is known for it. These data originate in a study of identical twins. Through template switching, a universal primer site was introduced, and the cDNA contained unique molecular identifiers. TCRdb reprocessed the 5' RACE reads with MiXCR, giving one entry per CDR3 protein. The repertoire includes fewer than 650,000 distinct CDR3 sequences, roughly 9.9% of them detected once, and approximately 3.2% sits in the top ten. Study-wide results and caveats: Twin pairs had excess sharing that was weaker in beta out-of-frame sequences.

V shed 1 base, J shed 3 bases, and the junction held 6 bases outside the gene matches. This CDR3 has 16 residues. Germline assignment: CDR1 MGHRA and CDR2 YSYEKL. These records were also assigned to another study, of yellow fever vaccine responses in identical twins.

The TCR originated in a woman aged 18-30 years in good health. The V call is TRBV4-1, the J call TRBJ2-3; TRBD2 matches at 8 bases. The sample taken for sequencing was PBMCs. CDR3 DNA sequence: TGCGCCAGCAGCCAAGTAGCGGGAAGGGTAACAGATACGCAGTATTTT. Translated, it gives CASSQVAGRVTDTQYF.